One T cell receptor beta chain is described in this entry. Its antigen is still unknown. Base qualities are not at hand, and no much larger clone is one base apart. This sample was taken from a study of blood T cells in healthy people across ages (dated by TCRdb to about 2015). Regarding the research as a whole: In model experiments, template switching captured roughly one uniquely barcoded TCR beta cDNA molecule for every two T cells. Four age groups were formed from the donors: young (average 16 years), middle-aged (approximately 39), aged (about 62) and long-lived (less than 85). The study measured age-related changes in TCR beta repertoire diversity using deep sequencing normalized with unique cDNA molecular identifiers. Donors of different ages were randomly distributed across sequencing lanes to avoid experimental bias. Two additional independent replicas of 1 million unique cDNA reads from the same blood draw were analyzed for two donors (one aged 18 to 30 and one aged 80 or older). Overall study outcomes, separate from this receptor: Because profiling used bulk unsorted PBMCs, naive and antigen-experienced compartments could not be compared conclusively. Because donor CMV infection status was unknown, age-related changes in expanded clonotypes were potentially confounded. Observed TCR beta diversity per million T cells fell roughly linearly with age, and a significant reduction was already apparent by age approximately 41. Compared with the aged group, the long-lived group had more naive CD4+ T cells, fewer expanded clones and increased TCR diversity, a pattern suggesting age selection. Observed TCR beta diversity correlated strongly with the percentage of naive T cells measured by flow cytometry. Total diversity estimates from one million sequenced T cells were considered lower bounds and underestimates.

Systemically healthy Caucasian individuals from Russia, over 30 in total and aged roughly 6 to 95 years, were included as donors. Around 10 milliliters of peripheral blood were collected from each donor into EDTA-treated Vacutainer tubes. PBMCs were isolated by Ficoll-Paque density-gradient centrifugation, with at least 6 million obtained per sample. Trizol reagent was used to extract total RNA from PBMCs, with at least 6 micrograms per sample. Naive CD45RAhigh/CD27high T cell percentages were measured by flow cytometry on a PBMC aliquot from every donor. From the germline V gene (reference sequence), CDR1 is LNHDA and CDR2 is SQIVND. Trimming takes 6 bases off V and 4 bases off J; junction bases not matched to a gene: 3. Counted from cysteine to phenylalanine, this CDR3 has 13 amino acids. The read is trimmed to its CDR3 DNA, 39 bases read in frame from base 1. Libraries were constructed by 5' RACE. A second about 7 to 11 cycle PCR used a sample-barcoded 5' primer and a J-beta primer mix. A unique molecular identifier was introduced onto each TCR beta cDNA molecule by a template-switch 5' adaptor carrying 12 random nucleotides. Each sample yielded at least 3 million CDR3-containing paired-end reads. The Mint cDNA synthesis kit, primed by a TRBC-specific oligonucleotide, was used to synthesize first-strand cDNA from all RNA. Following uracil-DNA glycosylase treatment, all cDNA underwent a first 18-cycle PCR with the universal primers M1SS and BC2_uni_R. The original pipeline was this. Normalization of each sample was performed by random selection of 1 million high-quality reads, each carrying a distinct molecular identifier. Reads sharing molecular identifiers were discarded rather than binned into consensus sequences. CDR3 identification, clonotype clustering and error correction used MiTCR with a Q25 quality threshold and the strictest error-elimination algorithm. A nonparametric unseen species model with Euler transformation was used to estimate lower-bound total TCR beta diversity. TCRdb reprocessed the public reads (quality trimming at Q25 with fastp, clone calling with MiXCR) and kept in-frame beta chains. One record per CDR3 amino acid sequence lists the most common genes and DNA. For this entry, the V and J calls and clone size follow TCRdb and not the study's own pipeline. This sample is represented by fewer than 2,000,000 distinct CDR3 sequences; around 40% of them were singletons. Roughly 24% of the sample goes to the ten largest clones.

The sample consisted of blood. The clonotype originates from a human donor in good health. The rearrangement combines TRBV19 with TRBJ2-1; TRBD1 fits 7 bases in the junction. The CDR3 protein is CASRGTVYNEQFF. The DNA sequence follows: TGTGCCAGTAGAGGGACAGTTTACAATGAGCAGTTCTTC.